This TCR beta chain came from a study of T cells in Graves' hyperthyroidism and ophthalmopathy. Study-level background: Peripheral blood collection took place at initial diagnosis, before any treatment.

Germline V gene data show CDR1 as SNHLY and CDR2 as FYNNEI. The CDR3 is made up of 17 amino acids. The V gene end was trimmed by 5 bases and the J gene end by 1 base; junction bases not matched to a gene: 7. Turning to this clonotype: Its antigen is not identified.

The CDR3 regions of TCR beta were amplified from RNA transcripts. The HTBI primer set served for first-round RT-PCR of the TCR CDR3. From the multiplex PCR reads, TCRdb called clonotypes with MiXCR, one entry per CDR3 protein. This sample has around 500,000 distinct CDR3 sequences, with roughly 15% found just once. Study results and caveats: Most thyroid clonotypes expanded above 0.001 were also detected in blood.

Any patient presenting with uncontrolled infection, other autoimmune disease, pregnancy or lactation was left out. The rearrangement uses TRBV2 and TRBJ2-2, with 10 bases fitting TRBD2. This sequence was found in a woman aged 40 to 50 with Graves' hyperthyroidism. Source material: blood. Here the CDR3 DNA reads TGTGCCAGCAGTCGGCGGACTAGCGGAATGAACACCGGGGAGCTGTTTTTT. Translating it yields CASSRRTSGMNTGELFF.